Below are 9 T cell receptor beta chains sequenced from a single sample in a study of blood T cell repertoires in COVID-19. Repertoires were generated with immunoSEQ multiplex PCR, while TCRdb's copy carries only in-frame clones and drops some. The table lists under 150,000 clones, roughly 80% of them singletons. Sequenced sample: peripheral blood. The receptor set was obtained from a man aged 50-60 years with active or convalescent COVID-19.

The chain has TRBV28 and TRBJ2-7; D is ambiguous. CDR3 length equals 16 residues. Trimming removed 3 bases from V and 0 bases from J, with 15 bases in between. The germline V gene has CDR1 MDHEN and CDR2 SYDVKM. The CDR3 reads CASSFPVSILSYEQYF. In DNA form, the CDR3 reads TGTGCCAGCAGTTTCCCCGTCTCTATCCTCTCCTACGAGCAGTACTTC.

The rearrangement joins TRBV9 to TRBJ1-2; perhaps TRBD1 as D (5 bases). The V gene's germline CDR1 is SGDLS and CDR2 YYNGEE. The V gene lost 0 bases and the J gene lost 3 bases, with 12 bases spanning the gap. This CDR3 contains 15 residues. The CDR3 DNA follows: TGTGCCAGCAGCGTAGCGTGGGTCAGGGACTATGGCTACACCTTC. As protein: CASSVAWVRDYGYTF. The whole variable domain, filled in from reference TRBV9 and TRBJ1-2, reads DSGVTQTPKHLITATGQRVTLRCSPRSGDLSVYWYQQSLDQGLQFLIQYYNGEERAKGNILERFSAQQFPDLHSELNLSSLELGDSALYFCASSVAWVRDYGYTFGSGTRLTVV.

This clone was picked up a small number of times. This CDR3 is CASSFRDGTSVWGINEQFF. The CDR3 coding sequence is TGTGCCAGCAGTTTCAGGGACGGAACTAGCGTGTGGGGAATAAATGAGCAGTTCTTC. The chain carries TRBV27 and TRBJ2-1; 7 positions agree with TRBD2. The CDR3 consists of 19 residues. J was trimmed by 7 bases and V by 3 bases; bases with no gene match: 21. The V gene's germline CDR1 is MNHEY and CDR2 SMNVEV (reference sequence).

This chain joins TRBV19 and TRBJ2-1, with D possibly TRBD2 on 6 matching bases. CDR3 size: 15 residues. Germline lookup yields CDR1 LNHDA and CDR2 SQIVND (reference sequence). The V end lost 0 bases, the J end lost 3 bases, and 9 bases lay between the germline ends. CDR3 in DNA: TGTGCCAGTAGTATAGAGGGACTTGTCTACAATGAGCAGTTCTTC. This codes for CASSIEGLVYNEQFF. Drawing the rest from reference TRBV19 and TRBJ2-1, the complete variable domain is DGGITQSPKYLFRKEGQNVTLSCEQNLNHDAMYWYRQDPGQGLRLIYYSQIVNDFQKGDIAEGYSVSREKKESFPLTVTSAQKNPTAFYLCASSIEGLVYNEQFFGPGTRLTVL.

The gene calls are TRBV9 and TRBJ1-3; 7 bases are a match to TRBD1. Looked up from germline, CDR1 is SGDLS and CDR2 is YYNGEE. The CDR3 has 16 amino acids. V dropped 3 bases and J dropped 0; count of bases not matched to a gene: 6. DNA of the CDR3: TGTGCCAGCAGCGCGTGGTGGGACAGCTCTGGAAACACCATATATTTT. Its translation: CASSAWWDSSGNTIYF.

This clone was seen only a few times. V and J are TRBV5-5 and TRBJ1-4, with no clear D. The germline V gene has CDR1 SGHKS and CDR2 YYEKEE (reference sequence). V lost 4 bases to trimming and J lost 8 bases, with 18 bases between them. This CDR3 region has 15 residues. The CDR3 nucleotides read TGTGCCAGCAGCCTCTCCTCCGCGGATGGAGAAAAACTGTTTTTT. Its protein is CASSLSSADGEKLFF.

V gene TRBV14 combines with J gene TRBJ2-7; D perhaps matches TRBD1 (5 bases). This CDR3 has 13 amino acids. From germline, CDR1 is SGHDN and CDR2 FVKESK. The germline V and J ends were trimmed by 0 bases and 6 bases, with 9 bases remaining between them. CDR3 nucleotide sequence: TGTGCCAGCAGCCAAGATTTAGGGGCCGAGCAGTACTTC. It translates to CASSQDLGAEQYF.

The J gene is TRBJ2-2, the V gene TRBV28; the D gene is possibly TRBD2 (6 bases). The CDR3 is 15 residues long. Trimming removed 6 bases from V and 7 bases from J, with 18 bases in between. Germline assignment: CDR1 MDHEN and CDR2 SYDVKM. The CDR3 protein is CASRPLISGVGELFF. CDR3 nucleotide sequence: TGTGCCAGCAGACCGCTTATCTCGGGGGTCGGGGAGCTGTTTTTT.

CDR3 DNA: TGTGCTAGTGGTTTGGTACTAGACGGACAGGGGAACTATGGCTACACCTTC. This translates into CASGLVLDGQGNYGYTF. This chain connects TRBV12-5 to TRBJ1-2, with TRBD1 identical over 9 bases. Looked up from germline, CDR1 is LGHNT and CDR2 is FRNRAP. The CDR3 is 17 residues long. V dropped 0 bases and J dropped 2; count of bases not matched to a gene: 7.